These T cell receptor beta chains were read from a single sample in a study of blood T cell repertoires in COVID-19. The assay was immunoSEQ multiplex PCR, and TCRdb's table has in-frame clones only and misses some. The table shows fewer than 200,000 clones, with 75% to 90% occurring only once. Sequences were obtained from peripheral blood. The receptor set was obtained from a woman in her sixties or seventies with acute or convalescent COVID-19. Each CDR3 is given with its conserved first and last residue. A D gene is named only where the DNA matches it firmly. A row's size may be missing; if present it is once, few, many or a size class.

D gene: TRBD1; V gene: TRBV28; clone size: NA; J gene: TRBJ2-5; CDR3 protein: CASRAGGMETQYF; CDR3 DNA: TGTGCCAGCAGGGCAGGGGGCATGGAGACCCAGTACTTC
D gene: NA; V gene: TRBV5-4; clone size: few; J gene: TRBJ2-7; CDR3 protein: CASSVQGGSYEQYF; CDR3 DNA: TGTGCCAGCAGCGTACAGGGGGGGTCCTACGAGCAGTACTTC
D gene: TRBD1; V gene: TRBV19; clone size: NA; J gene: TRBJ1-2; CDR3 protein: CASTSKGTGLYGYTF; CDR3 DNA: TGTGCCAGTACCTCCAAGGGGACAGGGCTCTATGGCTACACCTTC
D gene: NA; V gene: TRBV27; clone size: NA; J gene: TRBJ1-5; CDR3 protein: CASSLRRTADQPQHF; CDR3 DNA: TGTGCCAGCAGTTTAAGGAGGACAGCAGATCAGCCCCAGCATTTT
D gene: TRBD1; V gene: TRBV4-2; clone size: NA; J gene: TRBJ1-3; CDR3 protein: CASSSQDRGGNTIYF; CDR3 DNA: TGTGCCAGCAGCTCCCAAGACAGGGGCGGAAACACCATATATTTT
D gene: TRBD1; V gene: TRBV28; clone size: NA; J gene: TRBJ1-3; CDR3 protein: CASRSTGTGGNRGNTIYF; CDR3 DNA: TGTGCCAGCAGGTCTACGGGGACAGGGGGAAATAGAGGAAACACCATATATTTT
D gene: NA; V gene: TRBV24-1; clone size: NA; J gene: TRBJ2-1; CDR3 protein: CATSPRLGLNNEQFF; CDR3 DNA: TGTGCCACCAGTCCCCGACTAGGACTTAACAATGAGCAGTTCTTC
D gene: TRBD2; V gene: TRBV11-2; clone size: NA; J gene: TRBJ2-2; CDR3 protein: CASSSGLAGTGELFF; CDR3 DNA: TGTGCCAGCAGCTCGGGACTAGCGGGTACCGGGGAGCTGTTTTTT
D gene: NA; V gene: TRBV10-3; clone size: NA; J gene: TRBJ1-5; CDR3 protein: CAISESSGGNQPQHF; CDR3 DNA: TGTGCCATCAGTGAGTCATCAGGGGGCAATCAGCCCCAGCATTTT
D gene: NA; V gene: TRBV5-1; clone size: NA; J gene: TRBJ2-1; CDR3 protein: CASSFEGVNEQFF; CDR3 DNA: TGCGCCAGCAGTTTTGAGGGAGTTAATGAGCAGTTCTTC
D gene: TRBD2; V gene: TRBV2; clone size: NA; J gene: TRBJ2-5; CDR3 protein: CASSPGTSFTTYQETQYF; CDR3 DNA: TGTGCCAGCAGCCCTGGGACTAGCTTTACTACATACCAAGAGACCCAGTACTTC
D gene: NA; V gene: TRBV9; clone size: NA; J gene: TRBJ2-2; CDR3 protein: CASSVDARANTGELFF; CDR3 DNA: TGTGCCAGCAGCGTAGATGCCAGGGCGAACACCGGGGAGCTGTTTTTT
D gene: NA; V gene: TRBV6-6; clone size: NA; J gene: TRBJ1-1; CDR3 protein: CASSFPVNTEAFF; CDR3 DNA: TGTGCCAGCAGTTTTCCAGTGAACACTGAAGCTTTCTTT
D gene: NA; V gene: TRBV2; clone size: NA; J gene: TRBJ1-3; CDR3 protein: CASSKLRDNLSSRGNTIYF; CDR3 DNA: TGTGCCAGCAGTAAGCTTCGGGACAATTTAAGCTCTCGGGGAAACACCATATATTTT
D gene: TRBD2; V gene: TRBV6-5; clone size: once; J gene: TRBJ2-1; CDR3 protein: CASSYEGGRISNEQFF; CDR3 DNA: TGTGCCAGCAGTTACGAGGGCGGGAGGATCTCCAATGAGCAGTTCTTC
D gene: NA; V gene: TRBV6-5; clone size: NA; J gene: TRBJ1-6; CDR3 protein: CASSSRAETIGSPLHF; CDR3 DNA: TGTGCCAGCAGTTCGCGGGCGGAAACAATAGGGTCACCCCTCCACTTT
D gene: TRBD1; V gene: TRBV5-6; clone size: NA; J gene: TRBJ1-5; CDR3 protein: CASSLGQANQPQHF; CDR3 DNA: TGTGCCAGCAGCCTCGGACAGGCTAATCAGCCCCAGCATTTT
D gene: NA; V gene: TRBV3-1/TRBV3-2; clone size: NA; J gene: TRBJ2-3; CDR3 protein: CASSLRLGRTDTQYF; CDR3 DNA: TGTGCCAGCAGCCTACGACTCGGCCGCACAGATACGCAGTATTTT
D gene: TRBD1; V gene: TRBV18; clone size: NA; J gene: TRBJ1-6; CDR3 protein: CASSPGTGSSPLHF; CDR3 DNA: TGTGCCAGCTCACCCGGGACAGGTAGTTCACCCCTCCACTTT
D gene: TRBD1; V gene: TRBV6-5; clone size: NA; J gene: TRBJ1-1; CDR3 protein: CASRDIGDRGRGAFF; CDR3 DNA: TGTGCCAGCAGAGATATTGGGGACAGGGGGCGCGGAGCTTTCTTT
D gene: NA; V gene: TRBV18; clone size: NA; J gene: TRBJ1-4; CDR3 protein: CASSPPSTRVREKLFF; CDR3 DNA: TGTGCCAGCTCACCACCGAGCACACGGGTACGGGAAAAACTGTTTTTT
D gene: TRBD1; V gene: TRBV2; clone size: NA; J gene: TRBJ1-2; CDR3 protein: CASSEGTGTGDGYTF; CDR3 DNA: TGTGCCAGCAGTGAAGGAACCGGGACAGGGGATGGCTACACCTTC
D gene: TRBD1; V gene: TRBV6-5; clone size: NA; J gene: TRBJ1-6; CDR3 protein: CASCEGARSPLHF; CDR3 DNA: TGTGCCAGCTGCGAGGGGGCTAGATCACCCCTCCACTTT
D gene: NA; V gene: TRBV18; clone size: NA; J gene: TRBJ2-5; CDR3 protein: CASSPSGVETQYF; CDR3 DNA: TGTGCCAGCTCACCTTCGGGAGTAGAGACCCAGTACTTC